This entry concerns a single T cell receptor (beta chain). Antigen unknown. This specimen comes from a study of shared clonotypes between healthy human individuals. Study conclusions and caveats: Memory subsets had estimated richness that was generally smaller than that of naive subsets.

Germline CDR1 MGHRA, CDR2 YSYEKL. This CDR3 spans 16 amino acids. V trimming: 4 bases; J trimming: 5 bases; junction bases outside the gene matches: 10. TCRdb keeps only in-frame clones here, not all; method: immunoSEQ multiplex PCR. This repertoire shows more than 2,000,000 clones, approximately 92% found once; its top ten account for 0.14%. The chain links TRBV4-1 to TRBJ2-1; 8 bases line up with TRBD2. The source is a man aged 18 to 35 in good health. The sample taken for sequencing was naive CD4+ T cells sorted from blood. Subset described: CD45RA+ positively selected. CDR3 residues: CASSLNPSGRDNEQFF. The CDR3 bases are TGCGCCAGCAGCCTGAACCCGAGCGGGAGAGACAATGAGCAGTTCTTC.